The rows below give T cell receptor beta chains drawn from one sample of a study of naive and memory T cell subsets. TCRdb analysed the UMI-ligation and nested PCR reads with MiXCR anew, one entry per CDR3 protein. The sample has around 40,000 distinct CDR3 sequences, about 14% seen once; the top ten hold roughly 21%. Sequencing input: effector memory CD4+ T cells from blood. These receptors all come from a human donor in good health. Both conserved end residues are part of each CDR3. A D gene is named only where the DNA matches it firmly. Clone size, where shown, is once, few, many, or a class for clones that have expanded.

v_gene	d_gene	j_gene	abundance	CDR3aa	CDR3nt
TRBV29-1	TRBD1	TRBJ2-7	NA	CSAPYRGHEQYF	TGCAGCGCACCGTACAGGGGGCACGAGCAGTACTTC
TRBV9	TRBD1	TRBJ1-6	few	CASSDDRGSYNSPLHF	TGTGCCAGCAGCGATGACAGGGGGTCCTATAATTCACCCCTCCACTTT
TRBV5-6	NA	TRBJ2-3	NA	CASSLPYLTDTQYF	TGTGCCAGCAGCTTGCCCTATCTGACAGATACGCAGTATTTT
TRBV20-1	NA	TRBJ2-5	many	CSASSLGETQYF	TGCAGTGCTAGTAGTCTGGGGGAGACCCAGTACTTC
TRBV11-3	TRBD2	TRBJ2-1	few	CASSSDSGSFVNEQFF	TGTGCCAGCAGCTCGGATAGCGGGAGTTTTGTCAATGAGCAGTTCTTC
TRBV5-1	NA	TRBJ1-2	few	CASSLTQGRNYGYTF	TGCGCCAGCAGCTTAACTCAGGGGAGAAACTATGGCTACACCTTC
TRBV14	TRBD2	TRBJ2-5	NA	CASSRQGGGLAGGETQYF	TGTGCCAGCAGCCGCCAGGGCGGGGGACTAGCGGGAGGAGAGACCCAGTACTTC
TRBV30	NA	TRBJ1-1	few	CAWSDALRAFLQLNTEAFF	TGTGCCTGGAGTGATGCGCTCAGGGCTTTCCTTCAACTGAACACTGAAGCTTTCTTT
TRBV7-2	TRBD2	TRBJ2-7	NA	CASARTSSYEQYF	TGTGCCAGCGCCCGGACTAGCTCCTACGAGCAGTACTTC
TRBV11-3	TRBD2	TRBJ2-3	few	CASSPGGESTDTQYF	TGTGCCAGCAGCCCGGGGGGGGAATCCACAGATACGCAGTATTTT
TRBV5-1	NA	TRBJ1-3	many	CASSSNLGFSGNTIYF	TGCGCCAGCAGCTCCAACCTAGGATTCTCTGGAAACACCATATATTTT
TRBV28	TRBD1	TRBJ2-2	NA	CASSEMETGRTGELFF	TGTGCCAGCAGCGAGATGGAGACAGGGAGAACCGGGGAGCTGTTTTTT
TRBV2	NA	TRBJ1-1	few	CASSEDMGEAFF	TGTGCCAGCAGTGAAGATATGGGAGAAGCTTTCTTT
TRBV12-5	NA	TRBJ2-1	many	CASGLGARGSNEQFF	TGTGCTAGTGGTTTGGGGGCCAGGGGTAGCAATGAGCAGTTCTTC
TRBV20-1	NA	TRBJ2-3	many	CSARDPSSGSTDTQYF	TGCAGTGCTAGAGATCCGTCCAGCGGATCCACAGATACGCAGTATTTT
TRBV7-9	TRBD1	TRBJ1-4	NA	CASSLGWTGGVTNEKLFF	TGTGCCAGCAGCTTAGGGTGGACAGGGGGTGTGACTAATGAAAAACTGTTTTTT
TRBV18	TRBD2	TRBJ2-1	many	CASSPRSREGQFF	TGTGCCAGCTCACCAAGGAGCAGGGAGGGGCAGTTCTTC
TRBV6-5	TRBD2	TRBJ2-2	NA	CASSSARLAGATANTGELFF	TGTGCCAGCAGTTCAGCGAGACTAGCGGGGGCGACCGCGAACACCGGGGAGCTGTTTTTT
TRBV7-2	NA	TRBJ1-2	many	CASSLGVAGLGGYTF	TGTGCCAGCAGCTTAGGCGTTGCCGGTTTAGGTGGCTACACCTTC
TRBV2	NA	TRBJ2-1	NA	CASRNPLVTRGSRQFF	TGTGCCAGCAGGAACCCCCTGGTTACGAGGGGTTCCCGGCAGTTCTTC
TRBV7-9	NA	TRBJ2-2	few	CASSFGVNTGELFF	TGTGCCAGCAGCTTCGGGGTTAACACCGGGGAGCTGTTTTTT
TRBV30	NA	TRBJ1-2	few	CAWSGGYGYTF	TGTGCCTGGAGCGGCGGCTATGGCTACACCTTC
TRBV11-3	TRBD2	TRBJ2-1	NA	CASSLAAGGYNEQFF	TGTGCCAGCAGCTTAGCAGCGGGAGGCTACAATGAGCAGTTCTTC
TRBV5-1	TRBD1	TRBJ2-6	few	CASSWRPPGQGGGSGANVLTF	TGCGCCAGCAGCTGGAGGCCCCCGGGACAGGGGGGGGGCTCTGGGGCCAACGTCCTGACTTTC
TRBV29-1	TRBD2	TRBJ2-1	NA	CSVAGTRDFF	TGCAGCGTTGCCGGGACTAGGGACTTCTTC
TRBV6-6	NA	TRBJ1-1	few	CASSDQTGGNTEAFF	TGTGCCAGCAGTGACCAAACCGGGGGGAACACTGAAGCTTTCTTT
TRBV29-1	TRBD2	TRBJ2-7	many	CSVGNLGLAGNYEQYF	TGCAGCGTGGGGAACCTAGGACTAGCGGGGAACTACGAGCAGTACTTC
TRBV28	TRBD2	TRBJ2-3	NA	CASSSGLAGYTSTDTQYF	TGTGCCAGCAGTTCAGGACTAGCGGGATATACTAGCACAGATACGCAGTATTTT
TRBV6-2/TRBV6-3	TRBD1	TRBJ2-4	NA	CASSYPGTGGLLAKNIQYF	TGTGCCAGCAGTTACCCGGGGACAGGGGGTCTACTAGCCAAAAACATTCAGTACTTC
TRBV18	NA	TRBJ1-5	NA	CASSPWREGQPQHF	TGTGCCAGCTCACCATGGAGGGAAGGACAGCCCCAGCATTTT
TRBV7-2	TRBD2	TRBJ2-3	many	CASRLSSGPTDTQYF	TGTGCCAGCAGGTTATCTAGCGGACCCACAGATACGCAGTATTTT
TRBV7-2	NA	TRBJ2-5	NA	CASSLTPGIETQYF	TGTGCCAGCAGCTTGACTCCGGGGATCGAGACCCAGTACTTC
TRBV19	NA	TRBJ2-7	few	CASSNLGGEQYF	TGTGCCAGTAGTAATTTGGGAGGCGAGCAGTACTTC
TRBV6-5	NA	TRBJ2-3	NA	CASSSLGLDTDTQYF	TGTGCCAGCAGTTCTCTGGGGCTGGACACAGATACGCAGTATTTT
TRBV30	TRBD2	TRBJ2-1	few	CAWSRLSGSLNEQFF	TGTGCCTGGAGTCGCCTAAGCGGGAGCCTGAATGAGCAGTTCTTC
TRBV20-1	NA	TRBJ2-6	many	CSARDKGSGANVLTF	TGCAGTGCTAGAGATAAGGGGTCTGGGGCCAACGTCCTGACTTTC
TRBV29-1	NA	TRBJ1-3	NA	CSVEEPGTGNTIYF	TGCAGCGTTGAAGAACCCGGGACTGGAAACACCATATATTTT
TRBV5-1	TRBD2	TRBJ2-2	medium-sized	CASSLGGTTSTGELFF	TGCGCCAGCAGCTTGGGTGGGACTACAAGCACCGGGGAGCTGTTTTTT